These 8 T cell receptor beta chains were sequenced from one sample in a study of control samples from healthy donors and cancer patients. Libraries were prepared by immunoSEQ multiplex PCR; TCRdb keeps only in-frame clonotypes and omits some of them. The sample contains approximately 170,000 clones, roughly 89% of which appear only once. Sequencing used blood. These receptor sequences come from a woman aged 50 to 60 in good health.

The chain uses TRBV28 and TRBJ1-1; D is ambiguous. The V gene lost 5 bases and the J gene lost 1 base, with 14 bases spanning the gap. From germline, CDR1 is MDHEN and CDR2 SYDVKM. The CDR3 runs to 15 residues. The CDR3 is CASSPPPWGNTEAFF. The CDR3 region has the DNA TGTGCCAGCAGTCCTCCTCCCTGGGGGAACACTGAAGCTTTCTTT.

V usage is TRBV6-1 and J usage is TRBJ1-2; 8 nucleotides match TRBD1. The V segment lost 3 bases and the J segment 7 bases; nucleotides outside the gene matches: 1. From germline, CDR1 is MNHNS and CDR2 SASEGT. The CDR3 is 12 amino acids. The CDR3 DNA sequence: TGTGCCAGCAGTGAGGACAGGGCTGGCTACACCTTC. Translating it yields CASSEDRAGYTF.

V and J are TRBV6-5 and TRBJ2-5; 7 bases are a match to TRBD1. The CDR3 loop spans 12 amino acids. The germline gives CDR1 MNHEY, CDR2 SVGAGI. Trimming took 5 bases from V and 12 from J; bases not matched to a gene: 9. The CDR3 nucleotides read TGTGCCAGCAGTCTACCGGACAGGACAGAGTACTTC. Its translation: CASSLPDRTEYF.

This clone was observed a few times. Other DNA sequences in the same sample also yield this CDR3. The rearrangement links TRBV5-1 to TRBJ2-7; D unclear. The length of the CDR3 is 14 residues. V shed 1 base and J shed 4 bases, with 12 bases lying between them. Germline V gene lookup returns CDR1 SGHRS and CDR2 YFSETQ. CDR3 nucleotide sequence: TGCGCCAGCAGCTTGACGGGCTCCTCTTACGAGCAGTACTTC. Encoded protein: CASSLTGSSYEQYF.

The chain couples TRBV18 to TRBJ1-1; D is uncertain. Germline values: CDR1 KGHSH, CDR2 LQKENI. Trimming took off 5 bases at V and 7 bases at J, with 14 bases between the two ends. The CDR3 spans 13 residues. CDR3 sequence: CASSTSRGGEAFF. CDR3 sequence (DNA): TGTGCCAGCTCAACCTCGAGAGGTGGTGAAGCTTTCTTT.

The chain joins TRBV9 to TRBJ2-6; unclear D gene. This CDR3 spans 16 amino acids. V was cut by 0 bases and J by 4 bases, with 11 bases left in between. Germline V gene sequence: CDR1 SGDLS, CDR2 YYNGEE. CDR3: CASSVASVTGANVLTF. CDR3 coding DNA: TGTGCCAGCAGCGTAGCTTCGGTGACAGGGGCCAACGTCCTGACTTTC.

The chain employs TRBV5-1 and TRBJ2-2; 9 positions agree with TRBD1. Germline CDR1 SGHRS, CDR2 YFSETQ. V was pared by 2 bases and J by 5 bases, with 10 bases of the junction left unmatched. The CDR3 has 17 residues. CDR3 sequence (DNA): TGCGCCAGCAGCTTTAGTGAAGGGACAGGGAGTACCGGGGAGCTGTTTTTT. The encoded protein is CASSFSEGTGSTGELFF.

This chain links TRBV27 with TRBJ1-2; D perhaps matches TRBD1 (6 bases). Germline assignment: CDR1 MNHEY and CDR2 SMNVEV (reference sequence). This CDR3 contains 14 residues. V was clipped by 7 bases and J by 3 bases, with 15 bases between them. CDR3 region: CASKRTGKDYGYTF. The CDR3 DNA is TGTGCCAGCAAGAGAACAGGGAAGGACTATGGCTACACCTTC.